This is a list of T cell receptor beta chains from one sample in a study of beta chain features in type 1 diabetes. The method was immunoSEQ multiplex PCR; TCRdb's version includes in-frame clones alone and lacks a portion of them. The sample includes roughly 370,000 clones, 14% of them seen just once. Sequencing input: naive CD4+ T cells from blood. The receptor set was obtained from a man between 25 and 39 years old in good health. The CDR3 runs from the conserved cysteine through the conserved F or W. D genes are given only for firm matches. Clone size is not always given. Where it is, it says once, few, many or a class for expanded clones.

TRBV28,few,-,TRBJ1-2,CASSLGYSYTF,TGTGCCAGCAGTTTAGGTTATAGCTACACCTTC
TRBV5-4,-,-,TRBJ1-3,CASSLASSGNTIYF,TGTGCCAGCAGCTTGGCCAGCTCTGGAAACACCATATATTTT
TRBV7-6,-,TRBD1,TRBJ2-2,CASSVAGTGIMTGELFF,TGTGCCAGCAGCGTAGCCGGGACAGGGATTATGACCGGGGAGCTGTTTTTT
TRBV7-6,few,-,TRBJ1-5,CASSLGSRGAGQPQHF,TGTGCCAGCAGCTTAGGATCGCGGGGCGCGGGTCAGCCCCAGCATTTT
TRBV10-3,few,-,TRBJ1-1,CAITGIGLSEAFF,TGTGCCATCACAGGGATCGGGCTTTCTGAAGCTTTCTTT
TRBV4-1,few,-,TRBJ1-5,CASSLSLDNQPQHF,TGCGCCAGCAGCCTTTCACTCGACAATCAGCCCCAGCATTTT
TRBV14,few,-,TRBJ1-2,CASSQNQMGGYTF,TGTGCCAGCAGCCAAAACCAGATGGGCGGCTACACCTTC
TRBV5-8,few,-,TRBJ2-5,CASSLSRTQETQYF,TGTGCCAGCAGCTTATCCAGGACCCAAGAGACCCAGTACTTC
TRBV29-1,-,-,TRBJ1-5,CSVVSGLNQPQHF,TGCAGCGTTGTTTCTGGACTCAATCAGCCCCAGCATTTT
TRBV29-1,-,-,TRBJ1-1,CSVERLVAFF,TGCAGCGTTGAACGTTTGGTAGCTTTCTTT
TRBV7-2,few,-,TRBJ2-2,CASSSFFELFF,TGTGCCAGCAGCTCCTTTTTCGAGCTGTTTTTT
TRBV6-1,few,TRBD2,TRBJ2-1,CASGLAGNNEQFF,TGTGCCAGCGGGCTAGCGGGTAACAATGAGCAGTTCTTC
TRBV5-4,few,-,TRBJ2-3,CASSLGGTQYF,TGTGCCAGCAGCTTGGGAGGGACGCAGTATTTT
TRBV20-1,few,-,TRBJ1-1,CSGSNTEAFF,TGCAGTGGGTCCAACACTGAAGCTTTCTTT
TRBV21-1,-,-,TRBJ1-1,CASSQVAGGRVAFF,TGTGCCAGCAGCCAAGTCGCCGGGGGGCGTGTAGCTTTCTTT
TRBV7-6,few,TRBD1,TRBJ1-2,CASSPETGNYGYTF,TGTGCCAGCAGCCCCGAGACAGGGAACTATGGCTACACCTTC
TRBV13,-,TRBD2,TRBJ2-1,CASSSPPRGGNEQFF,TGTGCCAGCAGTTCGCCGCCCCGGGGGGGCAATGAGCAGTTCTTC
TRBV19,-,-,TRBJ2-5,CASSIRGSAKTQYF,TGTGCCAGTAGTATAAGAGGGTCCGCGAAGACCCAGTACTTC
TRBV6-6,few,-,TRBJ1-1,CASSTMNTEAFF,TGTGCCAGCAGTACGATGAACACTGAAGCTTTCTTT
TRBV14,-,TRBD2,TRBJ2-1,CASSQVGLDANEQFF,TGTGCCAGCAGCCAAGTGGGACTAGATGCCAATGAGCAGTTCTTC
TRBV18,once,TRBD2,TRBJ2-3,CASSPSQRGPSTDTQYF,TGTGCCAGCTCACCAAGTCAGCGGGGGCCCAGCACAGATACGCAGTATTTT
TRBV13,few,-,TRBJ1-6,CASSKGLSSYNSPLHF,TGTGCCAGCAGTAAGGGGCTGAGCTCCTATAATTCACCCCTCCACTTT
TRBV6-5,-,-,TRBJ2-1,CASSYSPRVEYNEQFF,TGTGCCAGCAGTTACTCCCCCAGGGTGGAATACAATGAGCAGTTCTTC
TRBV4-1,-,TRBD1,TRBJ2-1,CASTGQVMNEQFF,TGCGCCAGCACCGGACAGGTAATGAATGAGCAGTTCTTC
TRBV29-1,-,TRBD2,TRBJ2-7,CSALTSGVSYEQYF,TGCAGCGCTTTGACTAGCGGGGTCTCCTACGAGCAGTACTTC
TRBV2,-,-,TRBJ2-5,CASSWTVGETQYF,TGTGCCAGCAGTTGGACAGTGGGAGAGACCCAGTACTTC
TRBV29-1,few,TRBD1,TRBJ2-7,CSVRDRGRSYEQYF,TGCAGCGTTCGAGACAGGGGACGCTCCTACGAGCAGTACTTC
TRBV4-2,-,-,TRBJ1-5,CASSQAMPAGLNQPQHF,TGTGCCAGCAGCCAAGCAATGCCGGCGGGACTTAATCAGCCCCAGCATTTT
TRBV6-6,-,-,TRBJ1-2,CASSSPTGARYTF,TGTGCCAGCAGTTCCCCCACAGGAGCTAGATACACCTTC
TRBV5-4,few,-,TRBJ2-3,CASSLDGGASTDTQYF,TGTGCCAGCAGCTTGGATGGCGGGGCTAGCACAGATACGCAGTATTTT
TRBV28,-,TRBD2,TRBJ2-3,CASSMSGGVLDTQYF,TGTGCCAGCAGTATGAGCGGGGGTGTATTGGATACGCAGTATTTT
TRBV5-1,-,-,TRBJ1-4,CASSLYSNNEKLFF,TGCGCCAGCAGCTTATACAGCAATAATGAAAAACTGTTTTTT
TRBV25-1,-,-,TRBJ2-2,CASSESGLENTGELFF,TGTGCCAGCAGTGAATCCGGTTTGGAGAACACCGGGGAGCTGTTTTTT
TRBV28,few,-,TRBJ1-1,CASSLRVTEAFF,TGTGCCAGCAGTTTAAGGGTCACTGAAGCTTTCTTT
TRBV5-1,-,-,TRBJ2-1,CASSTEGAGGFF,TGCGCCAGCAGCACAGAGGGTGCCGGTGGGTTCTTC
TRBV7-9,-,-,TRBJ2-3,CASSLAETVAGDTQYF,TGTGCCAGCAGCTTAGCGGAGACAGTGGCGGGAGATACGCAGTATTTT
TRBV15,few,TRBD1,TRBJ2-1,CATSIEGTVTYNEQFF,TGTGCCACCAGCATCGAAGGGACAGTTACCTACAATGAGCAGTTCTTC
TRBV5-6,-,-,TRBJ2-1,CASGRLIYNEQFF,TGTGCCAGCGGGAGGCTAATTTACAATGAGCAGTTCTTC
TRBV2,-,TRBD2,TRBJ2-4,CASRFLAGDKQYF,TGTGCCAGCAGGTTCTTAGCGGGAGATAAACAGTACTTC
TRBV20-1,few,-,TRBJ1-2,CSVVGFHGYTF,TGCAGTGTAGTGGGATTTCATGGCTACACCTTC